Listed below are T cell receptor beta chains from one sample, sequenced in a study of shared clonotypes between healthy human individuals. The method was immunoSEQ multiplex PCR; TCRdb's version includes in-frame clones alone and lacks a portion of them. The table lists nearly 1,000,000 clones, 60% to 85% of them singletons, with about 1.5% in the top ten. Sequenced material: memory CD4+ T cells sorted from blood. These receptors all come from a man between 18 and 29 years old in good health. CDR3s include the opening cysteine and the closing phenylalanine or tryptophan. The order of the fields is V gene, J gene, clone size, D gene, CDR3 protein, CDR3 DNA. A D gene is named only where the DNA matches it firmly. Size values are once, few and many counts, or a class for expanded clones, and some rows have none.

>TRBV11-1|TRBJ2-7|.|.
CASSLVPGSYEQYF
TGTGCCAGCAGCTTAGTCCCTGGCAGCTACGAGCAGTACTTC
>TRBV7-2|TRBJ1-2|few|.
CASRIGGTNYGYTF
TGTGCCAGCAGGATAGGGGGAACTAACTATGGCTACACCTTC
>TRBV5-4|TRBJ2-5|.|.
CASRPTPPSQETQYF
TGTGCCAGCAGACCTACCCCCCCGAGCCAAGAGACCCAGTACTTC
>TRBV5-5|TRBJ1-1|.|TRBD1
CASSLRGEGANTEAFF
TGTGCCAGCAGCCTCAGAGGGGAGGGGGCGAACACTGAAGCTTTCTTT
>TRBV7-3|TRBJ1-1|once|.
CASSYSMNTEAFF
TGTGCCAGCAGCTATTCCATGAACACTGAAGCTTTCTTT
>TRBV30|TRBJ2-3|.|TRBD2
CAWSAGLAGGTDTQYF
TGTGCCTGGAGTGCAGGACTAGCGGGGGGCACAGATACGCAGTATTTT
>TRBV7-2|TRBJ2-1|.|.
CASSNLVGAYNEQFF
TGTGCCAGCAGCAACTTGGTAGGGGCCTACAATGAGCAGTTCTTC
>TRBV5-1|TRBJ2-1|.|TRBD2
CASSLTGTSISNEQFF
TGCGCCAGCAGTTTGACCGGGACTAGCATAAGCAATGAGCAGTTCTTC
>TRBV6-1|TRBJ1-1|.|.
CASSERQTEAFF
TGTGCCAGCAGTGAGCGGCAGACTGAAGCTTTCTTT
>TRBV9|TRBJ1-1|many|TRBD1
CASSVATGTAAFF
TGTGCCAGCAGCGTAGCTACGGGGACAGCCGCTTTCTTT
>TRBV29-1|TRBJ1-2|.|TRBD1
CSVEGGTGTYGYTF
TGCAGCGTTGAAGGAGGGACAGGGACTTATGGCTACACCTTC